This entry lists 6 T cell receptor beta chains sequenced from one sample in a study of low-dose radiotherapy and immunotherapy resistance in tumors. TRAV- and TRBV-specific primers, spanning alpha and beta chains, primed first-strand cDNA. The authors amplified TCRs for 15 to 25 PCR cycles with a constant-region primer and a V-primer adapter. TCRdb redid the calling of the reads with MiXCR, one entry per CDR3 protein. The sample includes 16,000 or so distinct CDR3 sequences, around 70% of them seen just once. These TCRs come from a human donor with advanced metastatic prostate, ovarian, gallbladder or colorectal cancer (not recorded which). This table probably holds off-target reads from a library built for another chain.

V and J are TRBV6-5 and TRBJ1-2; D ambiguous. The CDR3 runs to 13 residues. CDR1 and CDR2 from the germline V gene are MNHEY and SVGAGI. Trimming stripped 6 bases from V and 2 bases from J, with 10 bases between. Here the CDR3 reads CASSMDGNYGYTF. Here the CDR3 DNA reads TGTGCCAGCAGCATGGACGGAAACTATGGCTACACCTTC.

The CDR3 loop is CSASPASSGGQETQYF. CDR3 in DNA: TGCAGTGCTAGCCCCGCCTCTAGCGGGGGGCAGGAGACCCAGTACTTC. The J gene is TRBJ2-5, the V gene TRBV20-1; 11 bases are shared with TRBD2. CDR3 length equals 16 residues. CDR1 DFQATT and CDR2 SNEGSKA come from the germline V gene (reference sequence). V lost 3 bases to trimming and J lost 5 bases; unmatched junction nucleotides: 11.

This chain connects TRBV2 to TRBJ2-3, with D unclear. The V gene lost 4 bases and the J gene lost 0 bases, with 8 bases spanning the gap. The CDR3 covers 14 residues. CDR1 is SNHLY and CDR2 is FYNNEI in the germline V gene. The CDR3 nucleotides are TGTGCCAGCAGTGCAGAGTTTAGCACAGATACGCAGTATTTT. Protein product: CASSAEFSTDTQYF.

This chain links TRBV2 with TRBJ2-3; 8 positions match TRBD2. The CDR3 runs to 13 residues. CDR1 is SNHLY and CDR2 is FYNNEI in the germline V gene. Losses at the gene ends were 7 bases for V and 4 bases for J; bases not matched to a gene: 4. As DNA, the CDR3 is TGTGCCAGCACGGGAGGGCCCCCAGATACGCAGTATTTT. This sequence encodes CASTGGPPDTQYF.

Note on this clonotype: One end of the junction does not line up with germline, which may come from a read error. The gene calls are TRBV11-2 and TRBJ2-5, with 8 bases identical to TRBD2. The CDR3 has 17 residues. In germline, CDR1 is SGHAT, CDR2 FQNNGV. CDR3 in amino acids: CASSLEVRVAGQGTQYF. DNA of the CDR3: TGTGCCAGCAGCTTGGAAGTCAGGGTAGCGGGGCAAGGGACCCAGTACTTC.

The J gene is TRBJ2-7, the V gene TRBV5-6; D is uncertain. Trimming took off 4 bases at V and 2 bases at J, with 16 bases between the two ends. Germline CDR1 and CDR2: SGHDT and YYEEEE. There are 15 residues in the CDR3. The CDR3 nucleotides read TGTGCCAGCAGCCCAATAAGGACGGTGACCTACGAGCAGTACTTC. It is translated as CASSPIRTVTYEQYF.